These T cell receptor beta chains were read from a single sample in a study of metastatic and nonmetastatic thyroid tumors. TCRdb re-called the PCR reads with MiXCR. The sample shows about 38,000 clones, approximately 30% of them seen only once. Specimen: blood. These receptors were taken from a male donor with papillary thyroid cancer or a benign thyroid nodule (not recorded which). Some clones in this sample may be carry-over from other donors' samples. Both conserved end residues are part of each CDR3. Each record gives: clone size, J gene, V gene, D gene, CDR3 protein, CDR3 DNA. A D gene is named only where the DNA matches it firmly. Some rows have no size entry. The others give once, few or many, or a class for an expanded clone.

>few|TRBJ2-2|TRBV11-3|.
CASSLRYTGELFF
TGTGCCAGCAGCTTGCGGTACACCGGGGAGCTGTTTTTT
>many|TRBJ2-7|TRBV2|.
CASSELLPGEQYF
TGTGCCAGCAGTGAGTTGTTGCCTGGCGAGCAGTACTTC
>medium-sized|TRBJ1-5|TRBV28|.
CASSGGVGNQPQHF
TGTGCCAGCAGTGGGGGGGTTGGCAATCAGCCCCAGCATTTT
>many|TRBJ2-7|TRBV20-1|.
CSGSGASTYEQYF
TGCAGCGGATCGGGGGCTTCTACCTACGAGCAGTACTTC
>.|TRBJ1-1|TRBV7-9|TRBD1
CASSHTDRFNEAFF
TGTGCCAGCAGCCACACGGACAGGTTTAATGAAGCTTTCTTT
>.|TRBJ1-6|TRBV6-1|TRBD1
CASSPTGAGTNSPLHF
TGTGCCAGCAGCCCCACAGGGGCTGGCACAAATTCACCCCTCCACTTT
>many|TRBJ2-1|TRBV2|.
CASSGLASRSYNEQFF
TGTGCCAGCAGTGGGCTAGCAAGTAGGTCCTACAATGAGCAGTTCTTC
>.|TRBJ1-3|TRBV6-1|TRBD1
CAISSGQSGNTIYF
TGTGCCATCAGCTCGGGACAGTCTGGAAACACCATATATTTT
>.|TRBJ1-2|TRBV2|.
CASSARYGYTF
TGTGCCAGCAGTGCTAGGTATGGCTACACCTTC
>.|TRBJ2-7|TRBV20-1|TRBD1
CSAPGQATEQYF
TGCAGTGCCCCGGGACAGGCTACCGAGCAGTACTTC
>.|TRBJ2-7|TRBV20-1|.
CSARKTGHYEQYF
TGCAGTGCTAGAAAAACAGGGCACTACGAGCAGTACTTC
>many|TRBJ2-3|TRBV20-1|TRBD1
CSARGGQGSPSPHTDTQYF
TGCAGTGCTAGAGGGGGACAGGGGTCCCCATCCCCCCACACAGATACGCAGTATTTT
>many|TRBJ1-1|TRBV20-1|.
CSSAQLSTEAFF
TGCAGCAGCGCGCAATTGAGCACTGAAGCTTTCTTT
>.|TRBJ1-1|TRBV20-1|.
CSATDPLTVNTEAFF
TGCAGTGCTACCGACCCGCTGACGGTGAACACTGAAGCTTTCTTT
>medium-sized|TRBJ2-2|TRBV25-1|.
CAGSGTGELFF
TGTGCCGGGTCCGGGACCGGGGAGCTGTTTTTT
>many|TRBJ2-3|TRBV2|TRBD2
CASKDYAGANTDTQYF
TGTGCCAGCAAAGACTACGCGGGAGCGAACACAGATACGCAGTATTTT
>.|TRBJ2-7|TRBV3-1|TRBD1
CASSITGGYEQYF
TGTGCCAGCTCCATCACAGGGGGCTACGAGCAGTACTTC
>.|TRBJ1-2|TRBV6-2/TRBV6-3|.
CASSYARGRAGYTF
TGTGCCAGCAGTTACGCCCGGGGGCGAGCTGGCTACACCTTC
>once|TRBJ1-1|TRBV18|TRBD1
CASSRGQGNLAEAFF
TGTGCCAGCTCCCGGGGACAGGGTAATTTGGCTGAAGCTTTCTTT
>.|TRBJ1-6|TRBV5-1|.
CASRGSGSNSPLHF
TGCGCCAGCAGAGGATCAGGGTCTAATTCACCCCTCCACTTT
>many|TRBJ1-4|TRBV7-9|TRBD1
CASSPQGRASNEKLFF
TGTGCCAGCAGCCCACAGGGGCGCGCCTCTAATGAAAAACTGTTTTTT
>.|TRBJ2-6|TRBV3-1|.
CASSQGGANVLTF
TGTGCCAGCAGCCAAGGAGGGGCCAACGTCCTGACTTTC
>medium-sized|TRBJ1-4|TRBV4-1|TRBD1
CASRGGQSTNEKLFF
TGCGCCAGCAGAGGGGGACAGTCAACTAATGAAAAACTGTTTTTT
>many|TRBJ2-3|TRBV30|.
CAWSVGGDTQYF
TGTGCCTGGAGTGTTGGGGGAGATACGCAGTATTTT
>once|TRBJ1-2|TRBV5-1|.
CASSFGPSDSNYGYTF
TGCGCCAGCAGCTTCGGGCCCTCTGATTCTAACTATGGCTACACCTTC
>medium-sized|TRBJ1-2|TRBV25-1|.
CASGDRIGGYTF
TGTGCCAGCGGTGACAGGATTGGCGGCTACACCTTC
>.|TRBJ2-7|TRBV20-1|TRBD2
CSVSPVIAGGWEQYF
TGCAGTGTTTCCCCCGTAATAGCGGGAGGTTGGGAGCAGTACTTC
>.|TRBJ2-7|TRBV7-9|.
CASSLAASYEQYF
TGTGCCAGCAGCTTAGCGGCGAGCTACGAGCAGTACTTC